This entry describes one T cell receptor (beta chain). In the authors' workflow: Estimates of nucleated cell counts were drawn from the amplification of reference gene primers. The repertoire was sequenced with immunoSEQ multiplex PCR; TCRdb's copy has only in-frame clones and lacks some. The V and J calls and clone size are taken from that table; D and trimming were inferred from the DNA. The table has roughly 100,000 clones, more than 85% seen once. The data belong to a study of blood T cell repertoires in COVID-19. Turning to the study itself: Spain, Italy and the United States supplied samples that represented acute and convalescent COVID-19.

Sequencing was done on a sample of peripheral blood. The receptor's source is a man aged 45-60 years with active or convalescent COVID-19.

The CDR3 bases are TGTGCCAGTAGTATACTAGCGGGGGGGGCTAACACCGGGGAGCTGTTTTTT. Encoded protein: CASSILAGGANTGELFF. The rearrangement uses TRBV19 and TRBJ2-2, with 12 bases that match TRBD2. V was pared by 2 bases and J by 2 bases, with 3 bases of the junction left unmatched. The CDR3 runs to 17 residues. Germline CDR1 reads LNHDA; CDR2 reads SQIVND (reference sequence).